Included here is one TCR beta chain sequence, with context. The sample originates from a study of blood T cell repertoires in COVID-19. Study information: T cells, B-cell-depleted T cells, or PBMCs provided the cDNA or gDNA that served as material.

Recovered status in Cohort 3 required two negative PCRs, clearance, or symptom resolution. In the source study's methods: Nucleated cell number was recorded as an estimate derived from reference gene primer amplification. Some clones are missing from TCRdb's copy, which holds only in-frame ones; the method was immunoSEQ multiplex PCR. The V and J calls and clone size come from that table; D and trimming were worked out from the DNA. The sample lists fewer than 450,000 clones; roughly 91% were seen once. The CDR3 extends over 15 amino acids. Germline V gene lookup returns CDR1 SGHRS and CDR2 YFSETQ. V was cut by 1 base and J by 6 bases, with 15 bases left in between.

The receptor was derived from a man aged 18 to 35 who had recovered from COVID-19. The sample was PBMCs or T cells enriched from blood (not recorded which). J is TRBJ2-3 and V is TRBV5-1; perhaps TRBD1 as D (6 bases). CDR3 coding DNA: TGCGCCAGCAGCTTGTATCAGGGGTCGGTTGATACGCAGTATTTT. This translates into CASSLYQGSVDTQYF.